The sequence of this TCR beta chain was determined in a study of T cells in Graves' hyperthyroidism and ophthalmopathy. No progression to ophthalmopathy during 18 months of follow-up defined stable disease. Hyperthyroidism was newly diagnosed in patients aged 18 to 65 (duration under 2 months). Investigators excluded patients with uncontrolled infection, other autoimmune disease, pregnancy or lactation. Germline V gene sequence: CDR1 DFQATT, CDR2 SNEGSKA (reference sequence). The CDR3 has 19 amino acids. The V segment lost 6 bases and the J segment 0 bases; nucleotides outside the gene matches: 18. Amplified TCR beta CDR3 regions derived from RNA transcripts. The TCR CDR3 was amplified in a first-round RT-PCR using the HTBI primer set. TCRdb processed the multiplex PCR reads anew with MiXCR; each CDR3 protein has one entry. The sample yields fewer than 600,000 distinct CDR3 sequences, approximately 15% seen once.

This clonotype was sampled from a woman younger than 35 with Graves' hyperthyroidism. The sample consisted of blood. The chain has TRBV20-1 and TRBJ2-1; 9 nucleotides align to TRBD1. The CDR3 reads CSATDRGFLTLSSYNEQFF. DNA for the CDR3: TGCAGTGCCACTGACAGGGGGTTCCTAACCTTGAGCTCCTACAATGAGCAGTTCTTC.